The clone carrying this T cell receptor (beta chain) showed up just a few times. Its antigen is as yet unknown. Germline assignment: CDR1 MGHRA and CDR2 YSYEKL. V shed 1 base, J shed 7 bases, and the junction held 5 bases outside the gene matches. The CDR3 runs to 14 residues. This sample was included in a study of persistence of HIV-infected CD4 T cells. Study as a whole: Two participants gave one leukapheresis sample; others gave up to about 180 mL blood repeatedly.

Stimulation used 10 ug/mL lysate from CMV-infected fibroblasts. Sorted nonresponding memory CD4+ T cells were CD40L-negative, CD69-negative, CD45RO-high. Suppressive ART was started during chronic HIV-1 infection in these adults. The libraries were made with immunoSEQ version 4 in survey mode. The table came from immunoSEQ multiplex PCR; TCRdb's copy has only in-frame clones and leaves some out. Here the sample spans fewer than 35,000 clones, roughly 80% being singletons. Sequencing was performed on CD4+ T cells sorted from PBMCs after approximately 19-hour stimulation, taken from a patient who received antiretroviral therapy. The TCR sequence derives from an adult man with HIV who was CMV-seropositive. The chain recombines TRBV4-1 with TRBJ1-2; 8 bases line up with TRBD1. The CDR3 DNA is TGCGCCAGCAGCCAAGTTTCCAGGGGGCTTGGCTACACCTTC. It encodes CASSQVSRGLGYTF.